A single sample is the source of the 6 T cell receptor beta chains below, sequenced in a study of glioma-infiltrating T cells after dendritic cell vaccination (dated by TCRdb to about 2016). To prepare the library, the immunoSEQ multiplex PCR assay was applied. TCRdb's version of the immuneACCESS table is confined to in-frame rearrangements and falls short of the full clone set. An unresolved V gene accounts for under half of the shortfall where checked; the remainder is of unknown origin. For this sample there are around 58,000 clones; roughly four fifths appear just once. 7% to 10% of the sample is held by the ten biggest clonotypes. This specimen was blood, taken before dendritic cell vaccination. These receptors came from a human donor with glioblastoma.

Of note for this clone: Relative to the germline gene, one junction end is altered; a read error may explain this. The rearrangement joins TRBV7-7 to TRBJ2-5; possible D gene TRBD1, 5 bases. This CDR3 is 14 amino acids long. Germline V gene lookup returns CDR1 SSHAT and CDR2 FNYEAQ (reference sequence). The CDR3: CASSLSRAAQTQYF. CDR3 sequence (DNA): TGTGCTAGCAGCTTAAGCAGGGCGGCGCAGACCCAGTACTTC.

The genes are TRBV6-5 and TRBJ1-2; D possibly corresponds to TRBD1 (5 bases). The CDR3 loop spans 11 amino acids. V lost 10 bases, J lost 8 bases, and 14 bases lay in between. In germline, CDR1 is MNHEY, CDR2 SVGAGI. The DNA of the CDR3 is TGTGCCACTCACATCGGGGGAGGCTACACCTTC. Encoded protein: CATHIGGGYTF.

The chain has TRBV5-4 and TRBJ1-4; no firm D call. The CDR3 loop spans 15 amino acids. From germline, CDR1 is SGHNT and CDR2 YYREEE (reference sequence). The V and J ends lost 4 bases and 4 bases respectively, with 14 bases between them. In DNA, the CDR3 is TGTGCCAGCAGCAGAACAAGGAGCCTTAATGAAAAACTGTTTTTT. It codes for CASSRTRSLNEKLFF. Full variable domain (outside the CDR3, taken from reference TRBV5-4 and TRBJ1-4): ETGVTQSPTHLIKTRGQQVTLRCSSQSGHNTVSWYQQALGQGPQFIFQYYREEENGRGNFPPRFSGLQFPNYSSELNVNALELDDSALYLCASSRTRSLNEKLFFGSGTQLSVL.

The chain has TRBV6-5 and TRBJ2-1; 11 bases align to TRBD1. The CDR3 runs to 16 residues. J lost 4 bases, V lost 2 bases, and 4 bases had no gene match. Germline V CDR1 and CDR2: MNHEY, SVGAGI. The CDR3 loop is CASSYRTGGGYNEQFF. The CDR3 DNA reads TGTGCCAGCAGTTACCGGACAGGGGGCGGTTACAATGAGCAGTTCTTC.

The genes are TRBV6-5 and TRBJ2-2; D is ambiguous. V was cut by 3 bases and J by 1 base, with 6 bases left in between. The CDR3 consists of 14 residues. Germline CDR1 MNHEY, CDR2 SVGAGI. The CDR3 bases are TGTGCCAGCAGTTATGAGAGGAACACCGGGGAGCTGTTTTTT. Translating it yields CASSYERNTGELFF.

The chain carries TRBV28 and TRBJ1-5; D remains unclear. The V end lost 5 bases, the J end lost 1 base, and 18 bases lay between the germline ends. CDR3 length: 17 residues. Germline V CDR1 and CDR2: MDHEN, SYDVKM. The CDR3 DNA sequence: TGTGCCAGCAGTCCATATCTCGGACTGTTGAGCAATCAGCCCCAGCATTTT. Translated: CASSPYLGLLSNQPQHF.